This section outlines one T cell receptor beta chain sequence together with its context. Going by frequency alone, this clonotype is medium-sized (0.01 to 0.1%); a count is unavailable. No cognate antigen has been identified for it. Sequencing used an Illumina HiSeq 2000. TCR beta cDNA libraries were made by 5'RACE template switching that added a universal primer site and unique molecular identifiers. Synthesis of cDNA was primed from the TCR beta constant segment and was followed by two consecutive PCR amplification steps. On the authors' methods: MIGEC handled demultiplexing of the reads and grouping by UMI, while MiTCR was used to assemble and quantify clonotypes. To exclude erroneous sequences, any TCR cDNA sequence not supported by at least two reads was discarded. Downstream repertoire analysis used the tcR package, and clonotypes were matched across fractions by CDR3 nucleotide sequence plus V segment. VDJmatch was used to annotate antigen specificity against VDJdb, with one amino acid substitution allowed in CDR3. TCRdb reprocessed the reads, reporting each CDR3 protein sequence once and no DNA. The V and J calls and clone size are TCRdb's, not the authors'. In this sample's table one finds approximately 170,000 distinct CDR3 sequences. The ten top clones hold around 20% of the sample.

As encoded in the germline V gene (reference sequence), CDR1 is LNHNV while CDR2 is YYDKDF. The CDR3 sequence holds 14 residues, the cysteine and phenylalanine included. Only the protein is on record. The data belong to a study of T cells expressing NK-cell markers (TCRdb year 2020). Study-wide context: TCR beta-chain repertoires were profiled in sorted CD3+CD56+NKG2C+, CD3+CD56+NKG2C- and CD3+CD56-NKG2C+ T-cell subsets from eight donors. Of the eight sequenced donors, seven were found to be HCMV-seropositive and one was found to be HCMV-seronegative. The study sequenced eight donors, all healthy volunteers chosen at random: three men and five women. Sequencing of the libraries produced 2 x 150 bp reads on Illumina HiSeq 2000/2500, MiSeq or NextSeq. General conclusions and limits of the study: Whether the expanded NKG2C-expressing T cell clones were specific for HCMV antigens was left unclear. In over five donors, the dominant CD3+CD56+NKG2C+ clonotypes were found to rank among the top 10 CD8+ clonotypes and to make up roughly 1.0-7.5% of CD8+ T cells. Those dominant clonotypes were again the most abundant among CD3+CD56-NKG2C+ cells in a handful of donors, at about 25-60.1%.

HCMV-specific IgG was detected in serum with a commercial ELISA kit to determine HCMV serostatus. Peripheral blood mononuclear cells were isolated from blood by Ficoll density gradient centrifugation. Sequencing was done on a sample of blood T cells: a sorted CD56 or NKG2C T cell subset, CD4+ or CD8+ T cells, or bulk PBMC T cells (not recorded which). The receptor was derived from a man aged 18-70 years in good health. The sequence is built from TRBV15 and TRBJ1-1. The CDR3 region: CATSRDRETTEAFF.